One and the same sample provided the 23 T cell receptor beta chains below, sequenced in a study of T cells after yellow fever vaccination. MiXCR, applied by TCRdb to the 5' RACE reads, yields one record per CDR3 protein. The sample consists of some 420,000 distinct CDR3 sequences, approximately 18% of them appearing once. The source material was PBMCs, sampled before the yellow fever booster vaccination. The receptors derive from a man between 18 and 29 years old who received the YFV17D yellow fever vaccine.

This clonotype was recorded a few times. The chain links TRBV7-2 to TRBJ2-5; D is perhaps TRBD1 or TRBD2 (5 bases each). Looked up from germline, CDR1 is SGHTA and CDR2 is FQGNSA. The CDR3 runs 13 residues. V lost 4 bases and J 3 bases, leaving 9 bases between the germline ends. Here the CDR3 reads CASSYQGEETQYF. The CDR3 nucleotides read TGTGCCAGCAGCTATCAGGGAGAAGAGACCCAGTACTTC.

A few counts support this clonotype. This chain joins TRBV7-2 and TRBJ2-3; D gene ambiguous. The CDR3 is made up of 12 amino acids. CDR1 SGHTA and CDR2 FQGNSA come from the germline V gene. The V gene lost 2 bases and the J gene lost 11 bases, with 11 bases spanning the gap. The DNA of the CDR3 is TGTGCCAGCAGCTTATGGCCAACCCTGCAGTATTTT. Translated, it gives CASSLWPTLQYF.

The chain is built from TRBV20-1 and TRBJ2-6; the D is unclear. Per germline, CDR1 DFQATT and CDR2 SNEGSKA (reference sequence). This CDR3 has 15 amino acids. The V end lost 2 bases, the J end lost 0 bases, and 8 bases lay between the germline ends. The CDR3 here is CSARQRASGANVLTF. The CDR3 DNA follows: TGCAGTGCTAGACAACGAGCCTCTGGGGCCAACGTCCTGACTTTC.

The V gene is TRBV19, the J gene TRBJ1-2; a weak D match, TRBD1 (6 bases). This CDR3 region has 15 residues. Trimming shortened V by 2 bases and J by 4 bases, and 14 bases separated the two germline ends. Per germline, CDR1 LNHDA and CDR2 SQIVND (reference sequence). The CDR3 region is CASSIRGDPPYGYTF. The CDR3, as DNA: TGTGCCAGTAGTATAAGGGGGGATCCCCCCTATGGCTACACCTTC.

V is TRBV4-1 and J is TRBJ1-2; D possibly corresponds to TRBD1 (6 bases). The germline V and J ends were trimmed by 0 bases and 3 bases, with 11 bases remaining between them. Germline CDR1 and CDR2: MGHRA and YSYEKL. This CDR3 region has 15 residues. In DNA form, the CDR3 reads TGCGCCAGCAGCCAAGATACAGGGAACCACTATGGCTACACCTTC. Its translation: CASSQDTGNHYGYTF.

This clonotype was counted between two and nine times. The J gene is TRBJ1-2, the V gene TRBV20-1, with a weak D call TRBD1 (5 bases). The germline gives CDR1 DFQATT, CDR2 SNEGSKA (reference sequence). The CDR3 contains 13 residues. CDR3 bases: TGCAGCTGGAGGGTGGTTGGGGGCTATGGCTACACCTTC. Residues: CSWRVVGGYGYTF.

There are many counts of this clonotype. The CDR3 nucleotides are TGTGCCAGCAGCTTCCTCCCCTACGAGCAGTACTTC. It codes for CASSFLPYEQYF. The V gene is TRBV7-2, the J gene TRBJ2-7; no clear D. V shed 3 bases and J shed 2 bases, with 5 bases lying between them. This CDR3 contains 12 residues. Germline CDR1 is SGHTA and CDR2 is FQGNSA.

This clonotype turned up a few times. The chain uses TRBV27 and TRBJ2-3; perhaps TRBD2 as D (5 bases). CDR1 is MNHEY, CDR2 SMNVEV, per germline (reference sequence). V was trimmed by 8 bases and J by 1 base, leaving 10 bases between them. The CDR3 runs to 13 residues. CDR3 sequence: CASEGTGTDTQYF. CDR3 DNA sequence: TGTGCCAGCGAGGGCACTGGCACAGATACGCAGTATTTT.

V is TRBV20-1 and J is TRBJ2-3, with no clear D. The CDR3 runs to 12 residues. Germline CDR1 DFQATT, CDR2 SNEGSKA (reference sequence). V dropped 3 bases and J dropped 3 bases, with 7 bases sitting between them. DNA for the CDR3: TGCAGTGCTAGCGGGCCAACAGATACGCAGTATTTT. Protein product: CSASGPTDTQYF.

This clonotype was found a few times. The chain carries TRBV7-8 and TRBJ2-7; the D gene is possibly TRBD2 (5 bases). There are 14 residues in the CDR3. From germline, CDR1 is SGHVS and CDR2 FQNEAQ. V was clipped by 5 bases and J by 7 bases, with 18 bases between them. The CDR3 here is CASSPSLGASEQYF. The CDR3 DNA reads as TGTGCCAGCAGCCCGTCCTTGGGAGCGTCGGAGCAGTACTTC. Complete variable domain (other parts from reference TRBV7-8 and TRBJ2-7): GAGVSQSPRYKVAKRGQDVALRCDPISGHVSLFWYQQALGQGPEFLTYFQNEAQLDKSGLPSDRFFAERPEGSVSTLKIQRTQQEDSAVYLCASSPSLGASEQYFGPGTRLTVT.

This clonotype has at least ten counts. V usage is TRBV4-3 and J usage is TRBJ2-3, with TRBD2 as a possible D gene (6 bases). Trimming shortened V by 3 bases and J by 5 bases, and 21 bases separated the two germline ends. The CDR3 consists of 17 residues. CDR1 is LGHNA and CDR2 is YSLEER in the germline V gene. The CDR3 spells CASSQGRDRRRGDTQYF. The CDR3 region has the DNA TGCGCCAGCAGCCAGGGTAGGGACCGTCGGAGGGGAGATACGCAGTATTTT.

This clonotype was seen a few times. V and J are TRBV5-1 and TRBJ2-7; D may be TRBD2 (6 bases). Germline V gene lookup returns CDR1 SGHRS and CDR2 YFSETQ. Between the trimmed V and J ends, which lost 0 bases and 1 base, there was a span of 11 bases. CDR3 length equals 15 residues. CDR3 protein: CASSLEPGRSYEQYF. CDR3 DNA: TGCGCCAGCAGCTTGGAGCCAGGGAGGTCCTACGAGCAGTACTTC.

The chain has TRBV5-1 and TRBJ2-3; D is uncertain. The CDR3 is 15 amino acids. V lost 0 bases, J lost 4 bases, and 12 bases lay in between. CDR1 is SGHRS, CDR2 YFSETQ, per germline. The CDR3 DNA is TGCGCCAGCAGCTTGGATCCCGCCCCCCCAGATACGCAGTATTTT. Translation gives CASSLDPAPPDTQYF. Full variable domain (missing parts from reference TRBV5-1 and TRBJ2-3): KAGVTQTPRYLIKTRGQQVTLSCSPISGHRSVSWYQQTPGQGLQFLFEYFSETQRNKGNFPGRFSGRQFSNSRSEMNVSTLELGDSALYLCASSLDPAPPDTQYFGPGTRLTVL.

The rearrangement uses TRBV5-4 and TRBJ2-2, with D possibly being TRBD1 (6 bases). The V gene's germline CDR1 is SGHNT and CDR2 YYREEE (reference sequence). The CDR3 sequence is 15 residues long. V was pared by 0 bases and J by 5 bases, with 11 bases between. In DNA form, the CDR3 reads TGTGCCAGCAGCTTGGAACAGGGATGGACCGGGGAGCTGTTTTTT. Its translation: CASSLEQGWTGELFF.

This clonotype was found a few times. V and J are TRBV7-2 and TRBJ1-2, with D tentatively TRBD1 (6 bases). Trimming took off 6 bases at V and 0 bases at J, with 11 bases between the two ends. The CDR3 contains 14 residues. The germline V gene has CDR1 SGHTA and CDR2 FQGNSA. CDR3 loop: CASRGGMTNYGYTF. The CDR3 DNA is TGTGCCAGCAGAGGGGGAATGACTAACTATGGCTACACCTTC.

The chain links TRBV5-1 to TRBJ1-3; tentatively, D is TRBD1 (5 bases). This CDR3 has 14 residues. Germline lookup yields CDR1 SGHRS and CDR2 YFSETQ. V dropped 7 bases and J dropped 2 bases, with 13 bases sitting between them. CDR3 bases: TGCGCCAGCTCCAGGGAATTAGCTGGAAACACCATATATTTT. Translated, it gives CASSRELAGNTIYF. Using reference TRBV5-1 and TRBJ1-3 for the parts outside the CDR3, the full variable domain is KAGVTQTPRYLIKTRGQQVTLSCSPISGHRSVSWYQQTPGQGLQFLFEYFSETQRNKGNFPGRFSGRQFSNSRSEMNVSTLELGDSALYLCASSRELAGNTIYFGEGSWLTVV.

The rearrangement links TRBV27 to TRBJ2-2, with D uncertain. Germline CDR1 reads MNHEY; CDR2 reads SMNVEV (reference sequence). Trimming took off 6 bases at V and 7 bases at J, with 12 bases between the two ends. There are 13 residues in the CDR3. CDR3 in DNA: TGTGCCAGCAGGACGGGCTTAGGCGGGGAGCTGTTTTTT. As protein: CASRTGLGGELFF.

The table lists this clonotype with a few counts. This chain links TRBV7-9 with TRBJ2-3; weak D call: TRBD1 (5 bases). The length of the CDR3 is 15 residues. Germline V CDR1 and CDR2: SEHNR, FQNEAQ (reference sequence). V lost 3 bases, J lost 5 bases, and 15 bases lay in between. The CDR3 reads CASSLGRRFGDTQYF. The CDR3 bases are TGTGCCAGCAGCTTGGGGCGGAGATTCGGAGATACGCAGTATTTT.

The chain couples TRBV6-5 to TRBJ1-6, with TRBD1 as a possible D gene (5 bases). Germline assignment: CDR1 MNHEY and CDR2 SVGAGI. Trimming removed 4 bases at V and 9 bases at J, with 13 bases between. This CDR3 comprises 14 residues. CDR3 region: CASSFQGLGSPLHF. In DNA form, the CDR3 reads TGTGCCAGCAGTTTCCAGGGACTGGGTTCACCCCTCCACTTT.

This clonotype showed up just a few times. The V call is TRBV10-3, the J call TRBJ2-1; 7 nucleotides align to TRBD1. V shed 2 bases, J shed 7 bases, and the junction held 2 bases outside the gene matches. This CDR3 has 13 residues. CDR1 is ENHRY, CDR2 SYGVKD, per germline. The CDR3 sequence: CAISERQGNEQFF. The CDR3 DNA reads as TGTGCCATCAGTGAGAGACAGGGAAATGAGCAGTTCTTC.

This clonotype appeared many times. The chain couples TRBV20-1 to TRBJ2-3, with TRBD2 matching 12 bases. The CDR3 runs 14 residues. V shed 6 bases and J 9 bases; nucleotides not matched to a gene: 10. Germline V gene data show CDR1 as DFQATT and CDR2 as SNEGSKA (reference sequence). The DNA for the CDR3 is TGCAGTGCCCTACTAGCGGGGGGCCCCGTCACGCAGTATTTT. It translates to CSALLAGGPVTQYF.

This clonotype was found a few times. This sequence joins TRBV10-3 and TRBJ1-2; 8 positions agree with TRBD1. The V gene end was trimmed by 6 bases and the J gene end by 7 bases; junction bases not matched to a gene: 4. Germline lookup yields CDR1 ENHRY and CDR2 SYGVKD. This CDR3 has 12 amino acids. CDR3 sequence reads: CAIRKDRAGYTF. As DNA, the CDR3 is TGTGCCATCAGGAAGGACAGGGCTGGCTACACCTTC.

This clonotype was recorded once. This chain connects TRBV7-3 to TRBJ2-6; tentatively, D is TRBD2 (6 bases). Trimming took 4 bases from V and 0 from J, leaving 16 bases between them. CDR3 size: 18 residues. Germline V lookup: CDR1 SGHTA, CDR2 FQGTGA. CDR3 DNA sequence: TGTGCCAGCAGCTCAATCGGGGGACGGTACTCTGGGGCCAACGTCCTGACTTTC. Residues: CASSSIGGRYSGANVLTF.